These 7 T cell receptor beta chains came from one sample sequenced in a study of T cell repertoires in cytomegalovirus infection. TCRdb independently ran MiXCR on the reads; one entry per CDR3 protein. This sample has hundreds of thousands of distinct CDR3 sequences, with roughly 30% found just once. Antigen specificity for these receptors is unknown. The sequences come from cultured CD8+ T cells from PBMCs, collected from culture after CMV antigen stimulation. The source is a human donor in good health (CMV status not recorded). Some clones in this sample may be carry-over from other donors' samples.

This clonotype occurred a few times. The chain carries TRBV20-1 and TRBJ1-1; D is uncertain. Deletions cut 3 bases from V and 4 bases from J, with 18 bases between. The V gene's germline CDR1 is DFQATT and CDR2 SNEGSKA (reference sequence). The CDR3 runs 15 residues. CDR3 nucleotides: TGCAGTGCTAGCACGTTTGGATCGGGGATCACTGAAGCTTTCTTT. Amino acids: CSASTFGSGITEAFF.

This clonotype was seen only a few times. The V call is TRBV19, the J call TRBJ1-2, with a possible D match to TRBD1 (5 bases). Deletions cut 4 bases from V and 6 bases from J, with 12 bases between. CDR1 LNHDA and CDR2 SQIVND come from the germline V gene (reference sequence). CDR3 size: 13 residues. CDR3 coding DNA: TGTGCCAGTAGTAGGAGGGGCAAGAATGGCTACACCTTC. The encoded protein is CASSRRGKNGYTF. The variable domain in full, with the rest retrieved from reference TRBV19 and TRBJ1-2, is DGGITQSPKYLFRKEGQNVTLSCEQNLNHDAMYWYRQDPGQGLRLIYYSQIVNDFQKGDIAEGYSVSREKKESFPLTVTSAQKNPTAFYLCASSRRGKNGYTFGSGTRLTVV.

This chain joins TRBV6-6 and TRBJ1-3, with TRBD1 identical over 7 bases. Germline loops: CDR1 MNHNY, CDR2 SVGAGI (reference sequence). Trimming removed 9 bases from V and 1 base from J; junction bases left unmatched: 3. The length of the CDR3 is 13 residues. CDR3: CASLTGSGNTIYF. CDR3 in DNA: TGTGCCAGTCTGACAGGGTCTGGAAACACCATATATTTT.

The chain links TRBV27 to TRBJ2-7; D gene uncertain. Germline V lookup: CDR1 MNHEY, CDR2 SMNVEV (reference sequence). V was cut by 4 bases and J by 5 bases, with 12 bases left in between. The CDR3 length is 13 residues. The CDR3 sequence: CASSYWARDEQYF. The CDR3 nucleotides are TGTGCCAGCAGTTACTGGGCCCGGGACGAGCAGTACTTC.

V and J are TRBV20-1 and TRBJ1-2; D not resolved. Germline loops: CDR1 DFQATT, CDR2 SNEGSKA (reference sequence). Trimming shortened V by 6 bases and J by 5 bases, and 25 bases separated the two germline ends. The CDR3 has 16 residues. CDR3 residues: CSALSPPETKEYGYTF. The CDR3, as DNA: TGCAGTGCCCTGTCCCCCCCCGAGACAAAGGAGTATGGCTACACCTTC.

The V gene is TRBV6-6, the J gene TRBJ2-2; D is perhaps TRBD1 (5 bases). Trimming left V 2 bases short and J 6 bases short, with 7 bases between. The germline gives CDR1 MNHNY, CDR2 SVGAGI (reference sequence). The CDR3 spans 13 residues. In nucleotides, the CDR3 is TGTGCCAGCAGTTACGGGGCTCCCGGGGAGCTGTTTTTT. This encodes CASSYGAPGELFF.

CDR3 region: CASSLASGGRGDTQYF. In DNA form, the CDR3 reads TGTGCCAGCAGCTTAGCTAGCGGGGGACGCGGAGATACGCAGTATTTT. The chain is built from TRBV7-2 and TRBJ2-3; TRBD2 aligns across 9 bases. The V segment lost 0 bases and the J segment 5 bases; nucleotides outside the gene matches: 6. Germline V gives CDR1 SGHTA, CDR2 FQGNSA. CDR3 size: 16 residues. Full variable domain (missing parts from reference TRBV7-2 and TRBJ2-3): GAGVSQSPSNKVTEKGKDVELRCDPISGHTALYWYRQSLGQGLEFLIYFQGNSAPDKSGLPSDRFSAERTGGSVSTLTIQRTQQEDSAVYLCASSLASGGRGDTQYFGPGTRLTVL.